Given below is one T cell receptor (beta chain) in context. What it binds is unknown. Per germline, CDR1 LGHNA and CDR2 YSLEER. After removal of 0 bases from V and 8 bases from J, the junction contained 6 bases not matched to a gene. The CDR3 covers 15 residues. The data stem from a study of beta chain features in type 1 diabetes. Expressed TCRB transcripts got sequenced, as all isolated RNA was reverse transcribed. The data were produced by immunoSEQ multiplex PCR, yet TCRdb's version contains in-frame clones alone and is incomplete. The sample includes around 130,000 clones, 16% of them seen just once. Study-level points and caveats: Shorter TCRB CDR3s, moderately but significantly so, marked every one of the four CD4+ subsets in Type 1 diabetes patients.

Sorting produced populations that all topped 98% purity. The specimen sequenced was central memory CD4+ T cells from blood. The sequence was obtained from a man aged 30-40 years with type 1 diabetes. The chain carries TRBV4-3 and TRBJ1-4; 7 bases fit TRBD1. This chain's CDR3 is CASSQEGTVREKLFF. CDR3 nucleotide sequence: TGCGCCAGCAGCCAAGAGGGGACAGTTCGGGAAAAACTGTTTTTT.